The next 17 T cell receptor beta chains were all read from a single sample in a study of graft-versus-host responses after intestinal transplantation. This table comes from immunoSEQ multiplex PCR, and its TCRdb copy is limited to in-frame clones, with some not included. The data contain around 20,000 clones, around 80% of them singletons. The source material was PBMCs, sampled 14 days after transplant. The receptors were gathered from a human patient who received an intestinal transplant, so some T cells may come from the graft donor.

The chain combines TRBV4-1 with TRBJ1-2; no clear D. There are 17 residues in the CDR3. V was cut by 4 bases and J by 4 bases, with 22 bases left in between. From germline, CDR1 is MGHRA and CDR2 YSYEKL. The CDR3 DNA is TGCGCCAGCAGCCGGTTACCCCAGAACCGAAAGACCTATGGCTACACCTTC. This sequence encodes CASSRLPQNRKTYGYTF.

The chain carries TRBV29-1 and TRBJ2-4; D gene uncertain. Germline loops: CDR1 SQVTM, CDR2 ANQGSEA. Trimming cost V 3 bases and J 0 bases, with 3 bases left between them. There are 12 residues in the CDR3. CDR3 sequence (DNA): TGCAGCGTTGATCTAGCCAAAAACATTCAGTACTTC. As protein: CSVDLAKNIQYF.

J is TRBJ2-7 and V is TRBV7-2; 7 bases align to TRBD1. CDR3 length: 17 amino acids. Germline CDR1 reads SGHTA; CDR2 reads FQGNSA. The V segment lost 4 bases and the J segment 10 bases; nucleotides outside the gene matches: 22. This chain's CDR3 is CASSSFLSLEGAYNQYF. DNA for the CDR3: TGTGCCAGCAGCTCATTTTTATCCCTAGAGGGGGCGTATAACCAGTACTTC.

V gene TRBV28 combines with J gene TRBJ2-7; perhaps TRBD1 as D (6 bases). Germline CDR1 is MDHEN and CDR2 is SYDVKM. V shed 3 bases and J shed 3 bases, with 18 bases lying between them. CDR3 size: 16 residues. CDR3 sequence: CASSLHPPGTNYEQYF. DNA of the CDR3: TGTGCCAGCAGTTTGCACCCTCCCGGGACAAACTACGAGCAGTACTTC.

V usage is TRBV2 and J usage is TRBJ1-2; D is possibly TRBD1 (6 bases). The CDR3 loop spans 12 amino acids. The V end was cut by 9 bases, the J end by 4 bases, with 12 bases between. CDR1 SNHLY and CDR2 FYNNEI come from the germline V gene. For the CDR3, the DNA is TGTGCCAGACAGGGAGGGGGCTATGGCTACACCTTC. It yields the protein CARQGGGYGYTF.

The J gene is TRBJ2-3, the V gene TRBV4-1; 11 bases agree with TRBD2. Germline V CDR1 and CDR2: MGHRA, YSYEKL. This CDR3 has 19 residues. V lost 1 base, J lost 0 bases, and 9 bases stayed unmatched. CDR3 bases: TGCGCCAGCAGCCAAGCACCTAGCGGGGGGCCACGGAGCACAGATACGCAGTATTTT. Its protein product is CASSQAPSGGPRSTDTQYF.

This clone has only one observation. The CDR3 nucleotides are TGTGCCAGCAGTTCCGGACAGGGTGGATGGCCCCAGCATTTT. Translating gives CASSSGQGGWPQHF. The V gene is TRBV2, the J gene TRBJ1-5, with TRBD1 matching 8 bases. V shed 5 bases and J 9 bases; nucleotides not matched to a gene: 9. From germline, CDR1 is SNHLY and CDR2 FYNNEI. This CDR3 has 14 amino acids.

CDR3 sequence reads: CSVEDRGNEQFF. CDR3 nucleotides: TGCAGCGTTGAAGATCGGGGCAATGAGCAGTTCTTC. The chain employs TRBV29-1 and TRBJ2-1, with TRBD2 as a possible D gene (5 bases). CDR1 SQVTM and CDR2 ANQGSEA come from the germline V gene. V was clipped by 0 bases and J by 6 bases, with 6 bases between them. The CDR3 loop spans 12 amino acids.

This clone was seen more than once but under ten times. The CDR3 here is CASSMGSDREVYNQPQHF. In DNA, the CDR3 is TGTGCCAGTAGTATGGGGTCGGACAGGGAGGTCTACAATCAGCCCCAGCATTTT. V gene TRBV19 combines with J gene TRBJ1-5; the match to TRBD1 covers 8 bases. The J segment lost 3 bases and the V segment lost 3 bases, leaving 13 bases of the junction unmatched. The germline CDR1 and CDR2 sequences are LNHDA and SQIVND (reference sequence). The CDR3 spans 18 residues.

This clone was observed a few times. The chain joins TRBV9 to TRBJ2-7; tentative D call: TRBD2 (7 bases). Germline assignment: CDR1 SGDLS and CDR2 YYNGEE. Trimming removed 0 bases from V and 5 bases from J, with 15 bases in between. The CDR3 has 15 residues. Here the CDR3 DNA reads TGTGCCAGCAGCGTAGGAGGGGGGAGCGGGAACGAGCAGTACTTC. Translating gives CASSVGGGSGNEQYF.

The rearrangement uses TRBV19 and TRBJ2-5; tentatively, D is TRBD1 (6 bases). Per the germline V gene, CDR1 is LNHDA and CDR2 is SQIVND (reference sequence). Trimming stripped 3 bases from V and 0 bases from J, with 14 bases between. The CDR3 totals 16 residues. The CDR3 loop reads CASSMGITGNQETQYF. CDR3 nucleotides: TGTGCCAGTAGTATGGGCATCACAGGGAACCAAGAGACCCAGTACTTC.

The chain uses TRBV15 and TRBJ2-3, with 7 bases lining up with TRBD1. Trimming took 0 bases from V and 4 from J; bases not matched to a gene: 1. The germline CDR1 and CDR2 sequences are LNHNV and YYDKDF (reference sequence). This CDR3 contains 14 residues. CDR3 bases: TGTGCCACCAGCAGAGAGCAGGGGGCAGATACGCAGTATTTT. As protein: CATSREQGADTQYF.

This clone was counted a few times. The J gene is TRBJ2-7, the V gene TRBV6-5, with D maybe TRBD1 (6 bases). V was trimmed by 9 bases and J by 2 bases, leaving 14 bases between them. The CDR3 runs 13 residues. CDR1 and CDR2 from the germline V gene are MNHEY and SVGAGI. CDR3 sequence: CASAPGTTYEQYF. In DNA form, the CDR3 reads TGTGCCAGTGCCCCCGGGACAACCTACGAGCAGTACTTC.

In DNA, the CDR3 is TGCGCCAGCAGCTTGGAGGGGGTCGGGTGCGAGCAGTACTTC. The encoded protein is CASSLEGVGCEQYF. V usage is TRBV5-1 and J usage is TRBJ2-7; D might be TRBD1 (6 bases). CDR3 size: 14 residues. V was shortened by 0 bases and J by 6 bases, with 13 bases between the two germline ends. Per germline, CDR1 SGHRS and CDR2 YFSETQ.

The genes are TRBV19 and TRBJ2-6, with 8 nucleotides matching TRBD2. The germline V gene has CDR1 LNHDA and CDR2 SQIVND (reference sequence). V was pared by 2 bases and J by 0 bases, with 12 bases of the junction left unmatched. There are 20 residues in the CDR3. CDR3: CASSIPRGGRLGSGANVLTF. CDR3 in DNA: TGTGCCAGTAGTATACCCCGGGGCGGGAGGCTCGGCTCTGGGGCCAACGTCCTGACTTTC. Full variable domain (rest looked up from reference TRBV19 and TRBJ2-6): DGGITQSPKYLFRKEGQNVTLSCEQNLNHDAMYWYRQDPGQGLRLIYYSQIVNDFQKGDIAEGYSVSREKKESFPLTVTSAQKNPTAFYLCASSIPRGGRLGSGANVLTFGAGSRLTVL.

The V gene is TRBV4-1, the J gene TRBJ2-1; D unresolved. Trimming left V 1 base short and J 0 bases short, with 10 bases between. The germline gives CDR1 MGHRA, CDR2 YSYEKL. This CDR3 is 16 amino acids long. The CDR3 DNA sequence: TGCGCCAGCAGCCAAGTAGCCTTCAGCTCCTACAATGAGCAGTTCTTC. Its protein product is CASSQVAFSSYNEQFF.

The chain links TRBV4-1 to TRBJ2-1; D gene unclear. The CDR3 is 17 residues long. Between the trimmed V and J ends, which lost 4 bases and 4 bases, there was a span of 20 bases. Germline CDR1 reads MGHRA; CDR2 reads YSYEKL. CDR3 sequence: CASSPYLFKNAYNEQFF. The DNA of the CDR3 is TGCGCCAGCAGCCCCTACCTTTTTAAGAATGCGTACAATGAGCAGTTCTTC.